This TCR beta chain was identified during a study of blood T cell repertoires in COVID-19. The CDR3 length is 12 residues. Trimming removed 10 bases from V and 1 base from J, with 11 bases in between. Germline loops: CDR1 SEHNR, CDR2 FQNEAQ (reference sequence). Authors' methods: Amplification with reference gene primers provided the estimates of nucleated cell counts. Clones were read by immunoSEQ multiplex PCR, and TCRdb kept only the in-frame ones, dropping some. That table gives V, J and clone size, and the DNA gave D and trimming. Of 200,000 to 250,000 clones in the sample, roughly 85% were seen once.

Sequenced sample: peripheral blood. The gene calls are TRBV7-9 and TRBJ2-7; D may be TRBD2 (6 bases). The clonotype originates from a woman aged 18-29 years with acute or convalescent COVID-19. The CDR3 DNA follows: TGTGCCACGGAGGGCGGATCCTACGAGCAGTACTTC. It encodes CATEGGSYEQYF.